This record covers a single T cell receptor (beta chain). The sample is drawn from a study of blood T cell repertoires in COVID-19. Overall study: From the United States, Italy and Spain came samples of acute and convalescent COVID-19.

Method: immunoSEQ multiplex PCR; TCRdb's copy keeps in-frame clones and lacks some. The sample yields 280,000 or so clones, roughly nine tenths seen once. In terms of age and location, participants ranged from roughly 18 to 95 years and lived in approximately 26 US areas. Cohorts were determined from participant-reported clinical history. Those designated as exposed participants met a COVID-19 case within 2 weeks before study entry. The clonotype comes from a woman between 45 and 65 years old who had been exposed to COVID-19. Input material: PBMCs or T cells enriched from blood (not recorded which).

Here the CDR3 reads CATSREGTEQLYGYTF. CDR3 nucleotides: TGTGCCACCAGCAGAGAGGGGACAGAACAACTATATGGCTACACCTTC. The rearrangement uses TRBV15 and TRBJ1-2; TRBD1 matches 7 bases. CDR3 size: 16 residues. V shed 0 bases and J 5 bases; nucleotides not matched to a gene: 9. Germline CDR1 LNHNV, CDR2 YYDKDF (reference sequence).